This record concerns one T cell receptor (beta chain) sequence. These data originate in a study of shared clonotypes between healthy human individuals. Only Caucasian adults living in Nashville, Tennessee served as donors. Each unsorted sample relied on some 90 million PBMCs as its source of genomic DNA. Once extracted for a subset, genomic DNA was divided evenly among several immunoSEQ plates. Original processing methods: As immunoSEQ supplied junction-only sequences (without quality scores), filtering differed. Repertoires were generated with immunoSEQ multiplex PCR, while TCRdb's copy carries only in-frame clones and drops some. That table gives V, J and clone size, and the DNA gave D and trimming. The table has about 470,000 clones, roughly 83% seen once; the top ten hold approximately 13%. Germline loops: CDR1 LGHNA, CDR2 YNFKEQ. J gave up 4 bases and V 2 bases, and 4 bases lay outside the gene matches. This CDR3 is built from 15 residues.

The sequence derives from a woman aged 40 to 50 in good health. Some clones in this sample may be carry-over from other donors' samples. Input material: PBMCs. The rearrangement joins TRBV4-2 to TRBJ2-2; 7 bases fit TRBD1. The CDR3 DNA is TGTGCCAGCAGCCAAAACAGGGGTGGCACCGGGGAGCTGTTTTTT. This gives the protein CASSQNRGGTGELFF.